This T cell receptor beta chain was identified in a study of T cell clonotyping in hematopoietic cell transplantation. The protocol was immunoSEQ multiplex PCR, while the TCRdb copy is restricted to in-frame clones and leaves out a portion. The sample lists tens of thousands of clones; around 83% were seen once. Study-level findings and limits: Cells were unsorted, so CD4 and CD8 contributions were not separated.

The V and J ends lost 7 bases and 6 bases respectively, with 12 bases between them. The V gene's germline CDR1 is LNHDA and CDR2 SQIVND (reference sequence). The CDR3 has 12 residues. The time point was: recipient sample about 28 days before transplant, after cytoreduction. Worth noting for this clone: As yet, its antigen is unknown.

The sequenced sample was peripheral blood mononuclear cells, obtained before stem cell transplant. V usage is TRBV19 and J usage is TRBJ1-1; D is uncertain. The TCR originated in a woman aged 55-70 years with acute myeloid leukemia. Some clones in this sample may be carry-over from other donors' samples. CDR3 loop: CASTPPGPEAFF. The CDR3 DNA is TGTGCCAGTACCCCGCCGGGTCCTGAAGCTTTCTTT.